The 3 T cell receptor beta chains in this list originate from one sample, sequenced in a study of T-cell memory formation after mild COVID-19. From the 5' RACE reads, TCRdb called clonotypes with MiXCR, one entry per CDR3 protein. The profile shows roughly 120,000 distinct CDR3 sequences, approximately 16% of them singletons. The sample taken for sequencing was PBMCs or a T cell subset sorted from them (not recorded which). The receptors come from an adult woman who had mild COVID-19 (a few samples of this study predate the infection). Cell type and time point are not known.

This clonotype has more than one count but fewer than ten. The genes are TRBV29-1 and TRBJ1-1; D is perhaps TRBD1 (5 bases). Germline-derived CDR1 and CDR2 are SQVTM and ANQGSEA. There are 14 residues in the CDR3. Trimming removed 2 bases at V and 4 bases at J, with 14 bases between. The CDR3 DNA follows: TGCAGCGTTGAATCGCAGGGTCTCTTCACTGAAGCTTTCTTT. It yields the protein CSVESQGLFTEAFF.

The chain couples TRBV7-6 to TRBJ2-3; weak D call: TRBD2 (6 bases). CDR1 is SGHVS and CDR2 is FNYEAQ in the germline V gene. V lost 5 bases to trimming and J lost 6 bases, with 18 bases between them. The CDR3 has 15 amino acids. The CDR3 protein is CASSPTWGGKDTQYF. The CDR3 coding sequence is TGTGCCAGCAGCCCCACCTGGGGCGGGAAGGATACGCAGTATTTT.

The chain recombines TRBV14 with TRBJ1-1; TRBD1 might be the D (5 bases). There are 14 residues in the CDR3. The germline V gene encodes CDR1 SGHDN and CDR2 FVKESK. Between the trimmed V and J ends, which lost 3 bases and 5 bases, there was a span of 13 bases. The CDR3 nucleotides read TGTGCCAGCAGCCAGTACGGGGCAGTGACTGAAGCTTTCTTT. This gives the protein CASSQYGAVTEAFF.